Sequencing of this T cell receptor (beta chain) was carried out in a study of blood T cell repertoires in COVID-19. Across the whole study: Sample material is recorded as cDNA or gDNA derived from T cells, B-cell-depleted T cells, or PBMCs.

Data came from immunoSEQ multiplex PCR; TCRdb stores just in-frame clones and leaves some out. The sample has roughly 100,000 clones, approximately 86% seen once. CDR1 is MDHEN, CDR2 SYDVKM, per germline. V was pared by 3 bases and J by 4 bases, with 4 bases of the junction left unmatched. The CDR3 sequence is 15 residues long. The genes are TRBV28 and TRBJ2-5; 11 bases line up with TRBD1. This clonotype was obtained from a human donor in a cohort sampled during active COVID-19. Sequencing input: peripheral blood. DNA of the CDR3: TGTGCCAGCAGTTTCGGACAGGGGGCAAGAGAGACCCAGTACTTC. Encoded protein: CASSFGQGARETQYF.